This record concerns one T cell receptor delta chain sequence. Its antigen is currently unknown. Other DNA sequences in this sample translate to the same CDR3. The data derive from a study of Vδ1+ human thymocytes. The template was reverse-transcribed extracted RNA. Multiplex PCR used pooled V-gene forward primers and a constant-region reverse primer to amplify CDR3s. TCRdb fed the multiplex PCR reads to CATT. The sample has about 73,000 delta-chain clones, around 35% seen once. General study points: Thymic delta-chain repertoires held roughly 18% Vdelta2 sequences and few Vdelta3, despite high sort purity. Donors shared many TRG clonotypes but few TRD clonotypes. Thymic TRG and TRD repertoires appeared highly polyclonal, with Gaussian CDR3 length distributions. Bulk repertoire data may be misinterpreted because of unexpected Vdelta2 sequences.

V shed 1 base, J shed 4 bases, and the junction held 36 bases outside the gene matches. The CDR3 is 27 amino acids. Germline CDR1 is TSWWSYY and CDR2 is QGS. Material for sequencing was Vdelta1+ gamma-delta thymocytes from the thymus. The subset denotes: FACS-sorted CD3+ TCRalphabeta- TCRVdelta1+ TCRVdelta2- thymocytes. J is TRDJ1 and V is TRDV1, with TRDD3 identical over 13 bases. The clonotype originates from a boy under three years old who had congenital heart surgery. The CDR3 sequence: CALGEPQNLPPRTGGYAGEDYRDKLIF. CDR3 coding DNA: TGTGCTCTTGGGGAACCCCAAAACCTTCCCCCCCGTACTGGGGGATACGCAGGCGAGGATTACCGCGATAAACTCATCTTT.